This T cell receptor beta chain was captured in a study of early T cells in non-severe SARS-CoV-2 infection. Findings of the study overall: The study's VDJdb matching favored anti-spike CD8 responses and missed private and CD4 specificities.

The CDR3 is made up of 16 amino acids. The V end lost 4 bases, the J end lost 0 bases, and 16 bases lay between the germline ends. CDR1 is SNHLY and CDR2 is FYNNEI in the germline V gene. MiXCR, run by TCRdb on the 5' RACE reads, gives a single entry per CDR3 protein. Of about 49,000 distinct CDR3 sequences listed, about 12% were seen once; the top ten hold 7.5% to 9.5%. Details on this clonotype: As yet, its antigen is unknown. Being one base from a much bigger clone, this may be a read error. This CDR3 is missing its conserved last phenylalanine or tryptophan, likely due to a read error.

The V gene is TRBV2, the J gene TRBJ2-7; D ambiguous. Sequenced: whole blood. This clonotype originated in an adult who was a healthcare worker with PCR-confirmed SARS-CoV-2 infection or an uninfected control (not recorded which). CDR3 protein: CASSVSVEGNSYEQYI. The CDR3 DNA reads as TGTGCCAGCAGTGTTTCCGTAGAAGGGAACTCCTACGAGCAGTACATC.